Listed below are T cell receptor beta chains from one sample, sequenced in a study of blood T cell repertoires in COVID-19. Clones were read by immunoSEQ multiplex PCR, and TCRdb kept only the in-frame ones, dropping some. Among around 70,000 clones, 81% were seen once, and the ten largest hold roughly 20%. Sequencing used peripheral blood. The receptors were gathered from a woman in her seventies with acute or convalescent COVID-19. The CDR3 runs from the conserved cysteine through the conserved F or W. The D gene is left open where the match is weak. Part of the rows lack a size; the others show once, few, many or a class for expanded clones.

CDR3 DNA: TGTGCCAGCAGTCCCGAGGGAGATGGCTACACCTTC
CDR3 protein: CASSPEGDGYTF
J gene: TRBJ1-2
CDR3 length: 12
D gene: .
V gene: TRBV6-5
clone size: .

CDR3 DNA: TGTGCCAGCTCACCAGCGCGGGCAACCTACGAGCAGTACTTC
CDR3 protein: CASSPARATYEQYF
J gene: TRBJ2-7
CDR3 length: 14
D gene: .
V gene: TRBV18
clone size: .

CDR3 DNA: TGTGCCAGCAGCTTGGTAGGAAGCGGGACAGATACGCAGTATTTT
CDR3 protein: CASSLVGSGTDTQYF
J gene: TRBJ2-3
CDR3 length: 15
D gene: .
V gene: TRBV5-8
clone size: .

CDR3 DNA: TGTGCCAGCAGCTTAGCGGGACTCAACTACAATGAGCAGTTCTTC
CDR3 protein: CASSLAGLNYNEQFF
J gene: TRBJ2-1
CDR3 length: 15
D gene: .
V gene: TRBV11-3
clone size: .

CDR3 DNA: TGTGCCAGCAGCCCGGACAGGACCCCGAATCAGCCCCAGCATTTT
CDR3 protein: CASSPDRTPNQPQHF
J gene: TRBJ1-5
CDR3 length: 15
D gene: TRBD1
V gene: TRBV7-6
clone size: few

CDR3 DNA: TGTGCCAGCAGCTGGCTAGCGGGAGCGGGTAATGAGCAGTTCTTC
CDR3 protein: CASSWLAGAGNEQFF
J gene: TRBJ2-1
CDR3 length: 15
D gene: TRBD2
V gene: TRBV5-4
clone size: .

CDR3 DNA: TGTGCCAGCAGCCTGAGCGGCGGTTTGGGTGAGCAGTTCTTC
CDR3 protein: CASSLSGGLGEQFF
J gene: TRBJ2-1
CDR3 length: 14
D gene: .
V gene: TRBV9
clone size: once

CDR3 DNA: TGTGCCAGCAGCCGCCCCGGACAGGAAGAAAAACTGTTTTTT
CDR3 protein: CASSRPGQEEKLFF
J gene: TRBJ1-4
CDR3 length: 14
D gene: TRBD1
V gene: TRBV6-5
clone size: .

CDR3 DNA: TGTGCCAGCAGTTCTTCCGGCGGGAAGGGTAGAGGGACGCAGTATTTT
CDR3 protein: CASSSSGGKGRGTQYF
J gene: TRBJ2-3
CDR3 length: 16
D gene: .
V gene: TRBV28
clone size: .

CDR3 DNA: TGTGCCAGCAGCTTAGCCTCCGGGACTAGCTACGAGCAGTACTTC
CDR3 protein: CASSLASGTSYEQYF
J gene: TRBJ2-7
CDR3 length: 15
D gene: TRBD2
V gene: TRBV7-7
clone size: .

CDR3 DNA: TGTGCCAGCAACGTTCCTCTCCGGGACAGGGACCTCCATACTGAAGCTTTCTTT
CDR3 protein: CASNVPLRDRDLHTEAFF
J gene: TRBJ1-1
CDR3 length: 18
D gene: TRBD1
V gene: TRBV27
clone size: .

CDR3 DNA: TGTGCCAGCAGCTTACTAGGGGGCCAAGCCCATGAGCAGTTCTTC
CDR3 protein: CASSLLGGQAHEQFF
J gene: TRBJ2-1
CDR3 length: 15
D gene: TRBD1
V gene: TRBV7-6
clone size: .

CDR3 DNA: TGCGCCAGCAGCTCGCAAACAGGAAGGAGGGATTCACCCCTCCACTTT
CDR3 protein: CASSSQTGRRDSPLHF
J gene: TRBJ1-6
CDR3 length: 16
D gene: .
V gene: TRBV5-1
clone size: .

CDR3 DNA: TGCAGCGTTAGGCCCGGGACAGGGCCCAATGAGCAGTTCTTC
CDR3 protein: CSVRPGTGPNEQFF
J gene: TRBJ2-1
CDR3 length: 14
D gene: TRBD1
V gene: TRBV29-1
clone size: .

CDR3 DNA: TGTGTCGCGGGAGGGCTTTACGAAAAACTGTTTTTT
CDR3 protein: CVAGGLYEKLFF
J gene: TRBJ1-4
CDR3 length: 12
D gene: .
V gene: TRBV6-5
clone size: .

CDR3 DNA: TGTGCCAGCAGCTTAATTGGTCCCAGGGAGGGGAACATTCAGTACTTC
CDR3 protein: CASSLIGPREGNIQYF
J gene: TRBJ2-4
CDR3 length: 16
D gene: TRBD2
V gene: TRBV7-9
clone size: .

CDR3 DNA: TGTGCCAGCAGTGAAGGGGTCAGAGGGACTGAAGCTTTCTTT
CDR3 protein: CASSEGVRGTEAFF
J gene: TRBJ1-1
CDR3 length: 14
D gene: .
V gene: TRBV25-1
clone size: .

CDR3 DNA: TGTGCCAGCAGCTCCTGGGACAGGGGGAAAAAACTGTTTTTT
CDR3 protein: CASSSWDRGKKLFF
J gene: TRBJ1-4
CDR3 length: 14
D gene: TRBD1
V gene: TRBV7-9
clone size: .